This T cell receptor beta chain was sequenced for a study of cytomegalovirus exposure and HLA in healthy donors. In the study overall: Falling in the Caucasian-associated ancestry cluster were 81% of some 400 genotyped donors.

This clone was observed a few times. The antigen remains unidentified. The study ran its PCR with 60 Vbeta and 13 Jbeta primers. The protocol was immunoSEQ multiplex PCR, while the TCRdb copy is restricted to in-frame clones and leaves out a portion. The profile shows approximately 50,000 clones, around 85% of them singletons. Germline V gene sequence: CDR1 SGHRS, CDR2 YFSETQ. V shed 5 bases and J shed 9 bases, with 13 bases lying between them. CDR3 length equals 12 residues. Study-level results: V- and J-gene trimming in TCR beta was tied to a missense DCLRE1C variant by an analysis performed later. Later work associated approximately 17,000 TCR beta sequences with HLA alleles at 0.05 false discovery rate.

The J gene is TRBJ2-3, the V gene TRBV5-1; weak D call: TRBD2 (5 bases). This clonotype originated in a boy younger than 18 in good health and CMV-seropositive. Input material: PBMCs. The CDR3 reads CASRPEEGTQYF. DNA for the CDR3: TGCGCCAGCAGGCCCGAAGAGGGAACGCAGTATTTT.